The entry below gives a single TCR beta chain sequence along with its context. These data are taken from a study of blood T cell repertoires in COVID-19. Across the study: Both acute and convalescent COVID-19 samples were obtained from the United States, Italy and Spain. PBMCs, B-cell-depleted T cells, or T cells were the source of the cDNA or gDNA that made up the material.

Trimming left V 0 bases short and J 2 bases short, with 21 bases between. There are 19 residues in the CDR3. Germline assignment: CDR1 LGHDT and CDR2 YNNKEL (reference sequence). Under the authors' procedure: Estimates of nucleated cell counts were drawn from the amplification of reference gene primers. Some clones are missing from TCRdb's copy, which holds only in-frame ones; the method was immunoSEQ multiplex PCR. V and J calls and clone size are those listed in that table; D and trimming were worked out from the DNA. The repertoire holds a few hundred thousand clones, with more than 75% as singletons.

The receptor comes from a woman aged 45 to 65 who had recovered from COVID-19. The sample taken for sequencing was peripheral blood. The chain couples TRBV3-1 (or the pseudogene TRBV3-2) to TRBJ2-3, with D tentatively TRBD2 (7 bases). CDR3 nucleotides: TGTGCCAGCAGCCAAGATCTACTCGGGGGGCGAACTTACACAGATACGCAGTATTTT. Translated: CASSQDLLGGRTYTDTQYF.